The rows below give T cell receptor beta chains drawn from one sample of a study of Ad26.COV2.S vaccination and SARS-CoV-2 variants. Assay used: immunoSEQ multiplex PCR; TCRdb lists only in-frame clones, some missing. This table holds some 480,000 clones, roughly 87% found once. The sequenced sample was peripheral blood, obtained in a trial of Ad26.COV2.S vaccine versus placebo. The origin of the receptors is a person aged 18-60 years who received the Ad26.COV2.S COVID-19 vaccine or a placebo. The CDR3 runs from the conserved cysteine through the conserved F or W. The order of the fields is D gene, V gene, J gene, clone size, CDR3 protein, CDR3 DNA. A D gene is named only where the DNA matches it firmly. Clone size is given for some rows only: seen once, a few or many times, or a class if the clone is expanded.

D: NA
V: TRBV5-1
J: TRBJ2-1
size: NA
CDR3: CASSLQGSSYNEQFF
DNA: TGCGCCAGCAGCTTGCAGGGGTCCTCCTACAATGAGCAGTTCTTC

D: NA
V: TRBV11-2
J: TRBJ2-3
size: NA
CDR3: CASSRTFTDTQYF
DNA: TGTGCCAGCAGCCGGACTTTCACAGATACGCAGTATTTT

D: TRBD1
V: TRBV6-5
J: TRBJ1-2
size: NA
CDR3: CASSRTGALGYTF
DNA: TGTGCCAGCTCCCGGACAGGGGCTTTGGGCTACACCTTC

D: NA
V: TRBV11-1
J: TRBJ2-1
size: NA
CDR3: CASSVAGRKEQFF
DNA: TGTGCCAGCAGCGTCGCGGGTCGTAAGGAGCAGTTCTTC

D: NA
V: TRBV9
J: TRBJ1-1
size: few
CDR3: CASSVGPSTEAFF
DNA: TGTGCCAGCAGCGTAGGCCCTAGCACTGAAGCTTTCTTT

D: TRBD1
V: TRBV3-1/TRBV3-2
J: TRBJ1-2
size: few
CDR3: CASSPDRVQRGYTF
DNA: TGTGCCAGCAGCCCGGACAGGGTTCAGCGAGGCTACACCTTC

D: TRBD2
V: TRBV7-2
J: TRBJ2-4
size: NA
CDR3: CASSSARGSIQYF
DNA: TGTGCCAGCAGCTCCGCGCGGGGGAGCATTCAGTACTTC

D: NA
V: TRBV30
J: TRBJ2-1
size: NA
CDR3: CAWRGGSYEQFF
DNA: TGTGCCTGGAGGGGGGGTTCGTACGAGCAGTTCTTC

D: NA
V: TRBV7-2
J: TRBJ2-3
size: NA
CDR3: CASSLRGGIGDTQYF
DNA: TGTGCCAGCAGCTTACGGGGCGGGATAGGAGATACGCAGTATTTT

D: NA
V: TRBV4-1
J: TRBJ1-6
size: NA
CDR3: CASSQVPGGKNSPLHF
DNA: TGCGCCAGCAGCCAAGTTCCGGGAGGGAAAAATTCACCCCTCCACTTT

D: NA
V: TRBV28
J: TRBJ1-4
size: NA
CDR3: CASSRDLEKLFF
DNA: TGTGCCAGCAGCCGCGATCTAGAAAAACTGTTTTTT

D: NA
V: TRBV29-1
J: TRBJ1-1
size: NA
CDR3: CSVEGGPNTEAFF
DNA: TGCAGCGTTGAAGGGGGCCCGAACACTGAAGCTTTCTTT

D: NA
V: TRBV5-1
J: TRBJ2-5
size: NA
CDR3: CASSRTRSRETQYF
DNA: TGCGCCAGCAGCCGGACGAGGTCACGAGAGACCCAGTACTTC

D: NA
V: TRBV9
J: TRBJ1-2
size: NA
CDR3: CASSDRNFYGYTF
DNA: TGTGCCAGCAGCGACCGAAACTTCTATGGCTACACCTTC

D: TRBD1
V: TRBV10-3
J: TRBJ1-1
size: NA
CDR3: CAISGAGGLDTEAFF
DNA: TGTGCCATCAGTGGGGCAGGGGGCTTGGACACTGAAGCTTTCTTT

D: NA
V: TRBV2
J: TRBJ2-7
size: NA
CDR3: CASSTYEQYF
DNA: TGTGCCAGCAGTACCTACGAGCAGTACTTC

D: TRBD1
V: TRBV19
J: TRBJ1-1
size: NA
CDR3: CASIPQGSYNTEAFF
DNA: TGTGCCAGTATTCCACAGGGGTCCTATAACACTGAAGCTTTCTTT

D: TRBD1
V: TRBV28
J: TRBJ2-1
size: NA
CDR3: CASRDSNNEQFF
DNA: TGTGCCAGCCGGGACAGTAACAATGAGCAGTTCTTC

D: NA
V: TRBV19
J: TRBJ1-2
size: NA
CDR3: CATNPGTIYGYTF
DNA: TGTGCCACCAACCCCGGGACAATCTATGGCTACACCTTC

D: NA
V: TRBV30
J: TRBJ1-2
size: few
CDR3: CARGSLGGYTF
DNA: TGTGCCCGGGGTTCATTAGGCGGCTACACCTTC

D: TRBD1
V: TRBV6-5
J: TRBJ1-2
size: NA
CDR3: CASRGTGLTGYTF
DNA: TGTGCCAGCAGGGGGACAGGGTTGACTGGCTACACCTTC

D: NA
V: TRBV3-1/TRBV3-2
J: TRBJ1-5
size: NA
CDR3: CASSQEQGRNQPQHF
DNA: TGTGCCAGCAGCCAAGAACAGGGACGCAATCAGCCCCAGCATTTT

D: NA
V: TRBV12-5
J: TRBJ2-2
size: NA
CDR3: CASGVNTGELFF
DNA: TGTGCTAGTGGTGTGAACACCGGGGAGCTGTTTTTT

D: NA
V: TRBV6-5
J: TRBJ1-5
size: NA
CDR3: CAGGEFLGNQPQHF
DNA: TGTGCCGGAGGGGAGTTTTTAGGCAATCAGCCCCAGCATTTT

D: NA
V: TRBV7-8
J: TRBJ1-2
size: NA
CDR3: CASSLVGGADNGYTF
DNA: TGTGCCAGCAGCTTAGTTGGGGGGGCTGACAATGGCTACACCTTC

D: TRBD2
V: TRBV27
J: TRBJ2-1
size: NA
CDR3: CASSHRAGGEQFF
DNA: TGTGCCAGCAGTCATCGAGCGGGAGGTGAGCAGTTCTTC

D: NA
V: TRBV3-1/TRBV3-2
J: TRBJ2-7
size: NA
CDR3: CASSQATGSPYEQYF
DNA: TGTGCCAGCAGCCAAGCCACAGGAAGTCCCTACGAGCAGTACTTC

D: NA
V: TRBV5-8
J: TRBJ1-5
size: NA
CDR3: CASSFLQGSQPQHF
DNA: TGTGCCAGCAGCTTCCTCCAGGGAAGCCAGCCCCAGCATTTT

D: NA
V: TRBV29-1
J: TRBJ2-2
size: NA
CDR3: CSVVVGRLGGELFF
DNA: TGCAGCGTTGTGGTTGGTCGCCTAGGCGGGGAGCTGTTTTTT

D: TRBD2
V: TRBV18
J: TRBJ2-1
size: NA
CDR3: CASSPLSGRVNEQFF
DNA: TGTGCCAGCTCACCTCTGAGCGGGAGGGTCAATGAGCAGTTCTTC

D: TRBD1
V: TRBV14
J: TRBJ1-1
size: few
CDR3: CASSHGTGDSPNTEAFF
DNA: TGTGCCAGCAGCCACGGGACAGGGGATTCCCCGAACACTGAAGCTTTCTTT

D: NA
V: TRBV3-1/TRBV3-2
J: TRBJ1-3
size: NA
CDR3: CASSQERRRAGNTIYF
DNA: TGTGCCAGCAGCCAAGAAAGGCGCAGGGCTGGAAACACCATATATTTT

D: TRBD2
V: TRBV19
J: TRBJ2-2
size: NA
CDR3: CASSTRGRITGELFF
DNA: TGTGCCAGTAGTACCCGCGGGAGAATCACCGGGGAGCTGTTTTTT

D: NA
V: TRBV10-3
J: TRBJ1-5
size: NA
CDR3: CAISESRGSPTQHF
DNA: TGTGCCATCAGTGAGTCCCGGGGCAGTCCAACCCAGCATTTT

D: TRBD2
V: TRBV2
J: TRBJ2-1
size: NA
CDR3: CASSLGREGPGEQFF
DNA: TGTGCCAGCAGCCTTGGGCGGGAGGGCCCCGGTGAGCAGTTCTTC

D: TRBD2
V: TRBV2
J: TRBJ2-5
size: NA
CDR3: CASSEGLAGKGTQYF
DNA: TGTGCCAGCAGTGAGGGACTAGCGGGAAAGGGGACCCAGTACTTC

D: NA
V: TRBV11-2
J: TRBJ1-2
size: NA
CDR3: CASSLGTGRYGYTF
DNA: TGTGCCAGCAGCTTAGGAACAGGGCGCTATGGCTACACCTTC

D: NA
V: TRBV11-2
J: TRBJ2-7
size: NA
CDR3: CASSLNSLYEQYF
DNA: TGTGCCAGCAGCTTAAATAGTCTCTACGAGCAGTACTTC

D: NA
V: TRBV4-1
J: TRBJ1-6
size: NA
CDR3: CASSQIQGGRNNSPLHF
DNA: TGCGCCAGCAGCCAAATACAGGGAGGGAGGAATAATTCACCCCTCCACTTT

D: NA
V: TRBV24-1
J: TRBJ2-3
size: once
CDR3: CATSSGASVADTQYF
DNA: TGTGCCACCAGCTCTGGGGCTAGTGTCGCAGATACGCAGTATTTT